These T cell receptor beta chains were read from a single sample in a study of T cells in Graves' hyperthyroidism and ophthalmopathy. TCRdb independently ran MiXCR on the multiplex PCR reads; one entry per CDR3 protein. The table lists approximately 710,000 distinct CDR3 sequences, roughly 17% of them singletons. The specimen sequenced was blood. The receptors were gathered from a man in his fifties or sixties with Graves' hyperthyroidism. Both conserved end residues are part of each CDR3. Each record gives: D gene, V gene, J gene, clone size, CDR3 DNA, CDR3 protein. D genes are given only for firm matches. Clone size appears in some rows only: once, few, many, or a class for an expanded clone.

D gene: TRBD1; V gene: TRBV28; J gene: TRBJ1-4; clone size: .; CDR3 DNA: TGTGCCAGCAGAAACGACAGGGGGCGTGAAAAACTGTTTTTT; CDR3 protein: CASRNDRGREKLFF
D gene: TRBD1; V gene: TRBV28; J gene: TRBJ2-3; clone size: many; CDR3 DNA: TGTGCCAGCACTCCACGTGGACAGGGCGATCCTACGCAGTATTTT; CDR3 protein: CASTPRGQGDPTQYF
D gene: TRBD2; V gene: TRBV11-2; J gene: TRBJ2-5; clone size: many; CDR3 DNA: TGTGCCAGCAGCTTAGGTGGTAGCGGGAGAAAAAAAGAGACCCAGTACTTC; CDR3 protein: CASSLGGSGRKKETQYF
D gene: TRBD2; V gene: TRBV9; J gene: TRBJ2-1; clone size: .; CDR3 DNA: TGTGCCAGCAGCGTAGGAGGGCTAGCGGGAGGAAATGAGCAGTTCTTC; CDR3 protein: CASSVGGLAGGNEQFF
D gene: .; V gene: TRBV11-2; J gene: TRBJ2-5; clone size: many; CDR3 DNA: TGTGCCAGCAGCTTCCTTGCGACCCAGTACTTC; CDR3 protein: CASSFLATQYF
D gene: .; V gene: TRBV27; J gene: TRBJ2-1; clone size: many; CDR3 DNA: TGTGCCAGCAGTGGGATTCTCGGGACTCCCGCCTACAATGAGCAGTTCTTC; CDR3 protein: CASSGILGTPAYNEQFF
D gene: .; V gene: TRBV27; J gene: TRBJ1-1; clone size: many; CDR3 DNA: TGTGCCAGCCCTATCGGGGGCCGATCAGAAGAGAGGACTGAAGCTTTCTTT; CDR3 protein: CASPIGGRSEERTEAFF
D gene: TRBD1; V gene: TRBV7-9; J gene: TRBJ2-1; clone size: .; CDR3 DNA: TGTGCCAGCAGGCCCGGGACAGGGACTTACAATGAGCAGTTCTTC; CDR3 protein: CASRPGTGTYNEQFF
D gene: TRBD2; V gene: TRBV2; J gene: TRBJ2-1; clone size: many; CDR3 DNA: TGTGCCAGCAGTGAAAGGACTAGCGGGACAAATGAGCAGTTCTTC; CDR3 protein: CASSERTSGTNEQFF
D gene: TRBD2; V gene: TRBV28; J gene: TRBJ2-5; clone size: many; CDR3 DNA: TGTACCAGCAGGATGACTAGCGGACAAGAGACCCAGTACTTC; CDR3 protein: CTSRMTSGQETQYF
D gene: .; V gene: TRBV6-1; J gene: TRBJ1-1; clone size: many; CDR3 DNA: TGTGCCAGCAGTGCGGGACATTCAGGGAACACTGAAGCTTTCTTT; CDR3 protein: CASSAGHSGNTEAFF
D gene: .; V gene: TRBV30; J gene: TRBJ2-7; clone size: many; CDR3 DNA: TGTGCCTGGAGTGGTGGGGGCGAGCAGTACTTC; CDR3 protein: CAWSGGGEQYF
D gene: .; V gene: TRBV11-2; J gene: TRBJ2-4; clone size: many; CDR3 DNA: TGTGCCAGCAGCATCCAAGCGGGTGCCAAAAACATTCAGTACTTC; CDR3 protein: CASSIQAGAKNIQYF
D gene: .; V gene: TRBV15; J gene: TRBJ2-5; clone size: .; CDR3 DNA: TGTGCCACCAGCAGAGATACTAGTGGGCAAGAGACCCAGTACTTC; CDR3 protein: CATSRDTSGQETQYF
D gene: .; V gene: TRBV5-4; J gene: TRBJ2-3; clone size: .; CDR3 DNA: TGTGCCAGCAGCTTGAAAAGGGCGGGGAGAGATTCAACAGATACGCAGTATTTT; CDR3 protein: CASSLKRAGRDSTDTQYF
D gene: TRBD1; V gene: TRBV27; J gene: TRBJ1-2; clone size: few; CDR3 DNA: TGTGCCAGCAGGACCTACGACAGGGGGGGTGGCTACACCTTC; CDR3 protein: CASRTYDRGGGYTF
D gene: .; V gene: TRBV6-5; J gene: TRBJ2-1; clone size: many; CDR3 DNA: TGTGCCAGCAGTTACTCCGGGACGAACTCCTACAATGAGCAGTTCTTC; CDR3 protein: CASSYSGTNSYNEQFF
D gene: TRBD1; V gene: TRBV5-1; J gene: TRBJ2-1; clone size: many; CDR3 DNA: TGCGCCAGCACCCTTGGGGGACAGGGGGCTAATGAGCAGTTCTTC; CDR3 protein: CASTLGGQGANEQFF
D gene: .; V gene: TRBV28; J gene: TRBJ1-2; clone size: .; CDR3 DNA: TGTGCCAGCAGTCCCACCGGGACATCCTATGGCTACACCTTC; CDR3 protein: CASSPTGTSYGYTF
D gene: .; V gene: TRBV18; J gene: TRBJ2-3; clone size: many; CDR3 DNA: TGTGCCAGCCCTGTCACTCCGAGAGTGGCAGATACGCAGTATTTT; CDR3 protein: CASPVTPRVADTQYF
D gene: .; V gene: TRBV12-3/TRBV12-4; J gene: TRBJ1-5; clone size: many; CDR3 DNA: TGTGCCAGCAGTTTGGGGGTTAGTAATCAGCCCCAGCATTTT; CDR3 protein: CASSLGVSNQPQHF
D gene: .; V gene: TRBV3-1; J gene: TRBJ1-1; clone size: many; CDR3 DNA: TGTGCCAGCAGCCAAGCCGGCGGGACGTCTGAAGCTTTCTTT; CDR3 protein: CASSQAGGTSEAFF
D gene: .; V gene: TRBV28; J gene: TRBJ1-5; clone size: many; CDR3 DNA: TGTGCCAGCAGCGACAGCAATCAGCCCCAGCATTTT; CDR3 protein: CASSDSNQPQHF
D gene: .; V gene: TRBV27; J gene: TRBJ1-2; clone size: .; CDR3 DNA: TGTGCCAGCAGTCTATCAAGTTTGGATCACAGCTATGGCTACACCTTC; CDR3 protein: CASSLSSLDHSYGYTF
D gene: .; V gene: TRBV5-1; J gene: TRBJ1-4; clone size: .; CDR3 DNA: TGCGCCAGCAGATTACAGACTAATGAAAAACTGTTTTTT; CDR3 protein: CASRLQTNEKLFF
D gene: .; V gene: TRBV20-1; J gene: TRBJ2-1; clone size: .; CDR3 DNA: TGCAGTGCTAGGGACCAGGGGGGATCACCCTACAATGAGCAGTTCTTC; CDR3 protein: CSARDQGGSPYNEQFF
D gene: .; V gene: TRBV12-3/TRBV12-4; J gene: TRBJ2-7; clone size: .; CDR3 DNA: TGTGCCAGCAGTTTAACCCCAGACTCCTACGAGCAGTACTTC; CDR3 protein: CASSLTPDSYEQYF
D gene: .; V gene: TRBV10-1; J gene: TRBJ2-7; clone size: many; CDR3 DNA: TGCGCCAGCAGCCAATCTGACGAGCAGTACTTC; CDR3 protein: CASSQSDEQYF
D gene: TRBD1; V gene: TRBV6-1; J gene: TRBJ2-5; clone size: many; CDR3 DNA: TGTGCCAGCAGCTTGCGGGACAGGGGTTGGGAGACCCAGTACTTC; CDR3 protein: CASSLRDRGWETQYF
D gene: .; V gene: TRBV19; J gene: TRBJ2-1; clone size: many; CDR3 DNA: TGTGCCAGTAGTATAGGACAGTCCATTCTCAATGAGCAGTTCTTC; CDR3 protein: CASSIGQSILNEQFF
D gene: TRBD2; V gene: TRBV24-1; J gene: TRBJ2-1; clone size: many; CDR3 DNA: TGTGCCACCAGTGATACCCATAATAGCGGGAGCTCCAATGAGCAGTTCTTC; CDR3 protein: CATSDTHNSGSSNEQFF
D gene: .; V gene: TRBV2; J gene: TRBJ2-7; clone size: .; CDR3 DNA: TGTGCCCATAAGGGACCCTACGAGCAGTACTTC; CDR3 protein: CAHKGPYEQYF
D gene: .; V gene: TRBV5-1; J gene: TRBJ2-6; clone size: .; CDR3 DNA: TGCGCCAAGAGCTTGGCCTCCTCTGGGGCCAACGTCCTGACTTTC; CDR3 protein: CAKSLASSGANVLTF
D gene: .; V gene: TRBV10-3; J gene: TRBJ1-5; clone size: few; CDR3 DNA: TGTGCCATCAGTGAAGGTGGGAAGGGGATTCAGCCCCAGCATTTT; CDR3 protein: CAISEGGKGIQPQHF
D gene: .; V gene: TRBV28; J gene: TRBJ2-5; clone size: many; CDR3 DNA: TGTGCCAGCAGTGCCTCTAGCGTACAAGAGACCCAGTACTTC; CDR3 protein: CASSASSVQETQYF
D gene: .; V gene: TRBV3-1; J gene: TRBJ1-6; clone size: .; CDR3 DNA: TGTGCCAGCAGGACAGAAAATGGTTCACCCCTCCACTTT; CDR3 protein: CASRTENGSPLHF
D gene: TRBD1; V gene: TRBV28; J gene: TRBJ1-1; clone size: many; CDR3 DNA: TGTGCCAGCAGTTTTCGAGGGGGCGCTGAAGCTTTCTTT; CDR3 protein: CASSFRGGAEAFF
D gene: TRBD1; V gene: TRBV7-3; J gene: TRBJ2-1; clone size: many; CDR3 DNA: TGTGCCAGCAGCCTCAGGGGGCTAGCTAATGAGCAGTTCTTC; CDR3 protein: CASSLRGLANEQFF
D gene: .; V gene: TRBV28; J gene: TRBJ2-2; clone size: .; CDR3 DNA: TGTGCCAGCAGTTTACCCTCAGTGAACACCGGGGAGCTGTTTTTT; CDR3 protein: CASSLPSVNTGELFF
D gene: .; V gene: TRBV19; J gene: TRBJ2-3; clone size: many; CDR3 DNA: TGTGCCAGTAGAGGATCAGGGACATATTTCACAGATACGCAGTATTTT; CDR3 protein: CASRGSGTYFTDTQYF
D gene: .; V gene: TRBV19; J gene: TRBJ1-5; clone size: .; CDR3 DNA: TGTGCCAGTAGTATCGAAGGTGGAAGCAATCAGCCCCAGCATTTT; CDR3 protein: CASSIEGGSNQPQHF
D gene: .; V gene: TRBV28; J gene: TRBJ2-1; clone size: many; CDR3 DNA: TGTGCCAGCAGTTTACAGGCCCCCTACAATGAGCAGTTCTTC; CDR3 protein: CASSLQAPYNEQFF
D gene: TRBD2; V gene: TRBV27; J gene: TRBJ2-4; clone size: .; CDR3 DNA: TGTGCCAGCAGGGGACTAGCGGGTCTTCTAGCCAAAAACATTCAGTACTTC; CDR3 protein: CASRGLAGLLAKNIQYF
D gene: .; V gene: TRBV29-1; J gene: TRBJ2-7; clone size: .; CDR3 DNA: TGCAGCGTCGGAGGTAGCGCGGGGGCCGAGCAGTACTTC; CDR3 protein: CSVGGSAGAEQYF
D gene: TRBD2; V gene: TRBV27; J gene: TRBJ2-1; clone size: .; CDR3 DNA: TGTGCCAGCAGGGAGGGGCAAGGTAGCGGGAGGGCCCACAATGAGCAGTTCTTC; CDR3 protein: CASREGQGSGRAHNEQFF
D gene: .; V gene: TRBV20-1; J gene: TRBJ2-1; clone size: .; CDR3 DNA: TGCAGTGCTAGGGCCCCTATTCGGGGCCGGTCTCTGTTCTTC; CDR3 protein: CSARAPIRGRSLFF